The entry that follows covers one T cell receptor beta chain sequence. These data come from a study of blood T cell repertoires in COVID-19. Produced via immunoSEQ multiplex PCR; TCRdb's table is partial and in-frame only. The profile shows approximately 360,000 clones, around 87% of them singletons. The CDR3 is made up of 15 amino acids. The V segment lost 1 base and the J segment 3 bases; nucleotides outside the gene matches: 4. The V gene's germline CDR1 is LGHDT and CDR2 YNNKEL (reference sequence). The sample comprised PBMCs or T cells enriched from blood (not recorded which). This sequence originates from a man aged 35 to 55 in a cohort exposed to, infected with or recovered from COVID-19 (not recorded which). The V and J genes are TRBV3-1 (or the pseudogene TRBV3-2) and TRBJ2-7; 9 positions match TRBD2. CDR3 nucleotides: TGTGCCAGCAGCCAAGGTGTACTAGCGGGCTACGAGCAGTACTTC. This translates into CASSQGVLAGYEQYF.